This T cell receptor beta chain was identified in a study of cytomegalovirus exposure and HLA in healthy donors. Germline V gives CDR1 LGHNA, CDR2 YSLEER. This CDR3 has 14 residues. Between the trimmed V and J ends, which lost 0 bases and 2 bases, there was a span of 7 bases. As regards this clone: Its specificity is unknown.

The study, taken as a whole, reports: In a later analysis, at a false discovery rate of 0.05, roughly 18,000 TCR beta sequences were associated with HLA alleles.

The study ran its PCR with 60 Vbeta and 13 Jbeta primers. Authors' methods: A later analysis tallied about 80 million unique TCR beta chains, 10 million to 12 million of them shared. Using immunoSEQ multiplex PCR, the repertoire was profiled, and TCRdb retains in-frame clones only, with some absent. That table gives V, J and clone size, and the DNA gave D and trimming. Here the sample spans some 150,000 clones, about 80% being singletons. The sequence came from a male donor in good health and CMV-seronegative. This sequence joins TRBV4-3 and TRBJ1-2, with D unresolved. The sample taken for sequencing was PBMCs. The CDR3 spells CASSQEAVNYGYTF. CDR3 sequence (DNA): TGCGCCAGCAGCCAAGAGGCAGTCAACTATGGCTACACCTTC.